This T cell receptor (beta chain) was captured in a study of cytomegalovirus exposure and HLA in healthy donors. 13 Jbeta primers and 60 Vbeta primers were used for the PCR. Data came from immunoSEQ multiplex PCR; TCRdb stores just in-frame clones and leaves some out. Of approximately 99,000 clones detected, 81% appear once; the ten largest clones hold approximately 5.4%. This CDR3 has 17 amino acids. V shed 1 base and J 1 base; nucleotides not matched to a gene: 7. Germline V gene sequence: CDR1 LGHNA, CDR2 YNFKEQ. Comments on this clone: Antigen specificity is unknown.

Healthy individuals who donated bone marrow served as the donors. Study outcomes and limitations: Trimming of TCR beta V- and J-genes showed a link, identified in a later analysis, to a missense DCLRE1C variant.

The TCR originated in a man in his forties in good health and CMV-seropositive. The V call is TRBV4-2, the J call TRBJ2-5, with 9 bases fitting TRBD2. The sample was PBMCs. The CDR3 DNA reads TGTGCCAGCAGCCAAGTCACCCGCGGGGGGGGCCAAGAGACCCAGTACTTC. Translated, it gives CASSQVTRGGGQETQYF.